This T cell receptor beta chain stems from a study of post-analysis software for immune sequencing data. Turning to the study itself: Courses of disease covered relapsing-remitting, secondary progressive and progressive-relapsing multiple sclerosis. The study's findings and limits: Compared with controls, patients had more of 4 or 5 TRBV segments, including TRBV5-6, TRBV5-1 and TRBV20-1. F-measure co-clustering was strong for batch-matched samples. Normalized Chao1 diversity was significantly reduced in patients versus controls.

Turning to this clonotype: Its antigen is undetermined.

The TCR beta cDNA libraries carried unique molecular identifiers. TCRdb recomputed calls from the PCR reads with MiXCR, one row per CDR3 protein. Of approximately 630,000 distinct CDR3 sequences in the sample, 55% to 70% were seen once. Between the trimmed V and J ends, which lost 2 bases and 7 bases, there was a span of 15 bases. The CDR3 is made up of 15 amino acids. The clonotype comes from a girl aged 2 to 10 with multiple sclerosis. The chain uses TRBV12-3 or TRBV12-4 and TRBJ2-1; D not resolved. Specimen: blood. The chain's CDR3 is CASSLSPVTMNEQFF. The DNA of the CDR3 is TGTGCCAGCAGTTTATCCCCCGTTACGATGAATGAGCAGTTCTTC.